The clone carrying this T cell receptor beta chain was recorded only once. Germline V gene lookup returns CDR1 SEHNR and CDR2 FQNEAQ (reference sequence). There are 13 residues in the CDR3. Deletions cut 5 bases from V and 8 bases from J, with 13 bases between. In the authors' methods: Amplification of reference gene primers was used by the study to estimate nucleated cell counts. Measured with immunoSEQ multiplex PCR; TCRdb has only the in-frame clones, and not every one. From that table come the V and J calls and clone size; the DNA was used to work out D and trimming. The sample gives more than 200,000 clones, about 88% of which show up once; roughly 2.5% is in the top ten. The data stem from a study of blood T cell repertoires in COVID-19. Study summary: Collection of acute and convalescent COVID-19 samples took place in the United States, Italy and Spain. T cells, B-cell-depleted T cells, or PBMCs supplied cDNA or gDNA.

The specimen was peripheral blood. The receptor was derived from a woman between 55 and 75 years old with acute or convalescent COVID-19. This chain links TRBV7-9 with TRBJ2-1; TRBD2 might be the D (5 bases). CDR3 sequence: CASSPASSHEQFF. CDR3 nucleotide sequence: TGTGCCAGCAGCCCCGCTAGCTCCCATGAGCAGTTCTTC.